This T cell receptor (beta chain) comes out of a study of T cell repertoires in cytomegalovirus infection. About the research overall: Both CMV infection and a matching HLA type were indicated by public TCR beta signatures.

Trimming left V 5 bases short and J 3 bases short, with 16 bases between. CDR1 and CDR2 (germline): SEHNR, FQNEAQ (reference sequence). The CDR3 spans 15 residues. This clonotype showed up many times. Each CDR3 protein gets one entry after TCRdb re-called the reads with MiXCR. Of fewer than 400,000 distinct CDR3 sequences in the sample, 18% are singletons; the top ten hold roughly 8.7%. J is TRBJ2-5 and V is TRBV7-9; D may be TRBD2 (5 bases). Material: PBMCs. This clonotype was obtained from a human donor in good health (CMV status not recorded). Some clones in this sample may be carry-over from other donors' samples. The CDR3: CASSPTAAGEETQYF. The CDR3 region has the DNA TGTGCCAGCAGCCCCACCGCCGCCGGGGAAGAGACCCAGTACTTC.